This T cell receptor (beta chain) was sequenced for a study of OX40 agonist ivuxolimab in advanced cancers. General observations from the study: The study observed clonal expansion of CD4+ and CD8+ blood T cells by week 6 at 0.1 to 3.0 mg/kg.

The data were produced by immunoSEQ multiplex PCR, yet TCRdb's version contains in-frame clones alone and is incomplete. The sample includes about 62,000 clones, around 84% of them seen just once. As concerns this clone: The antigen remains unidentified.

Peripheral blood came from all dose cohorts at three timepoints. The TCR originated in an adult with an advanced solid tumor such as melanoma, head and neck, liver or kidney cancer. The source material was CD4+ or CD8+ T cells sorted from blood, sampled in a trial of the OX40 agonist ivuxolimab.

CDR3 residues: CASSSHAGTNPEQFF. The CDR3 DNA is TGTGCCAGCAGCTCTCACGCCGGGACTAACCCTGAGCAGTTCTTC. This chain joins TRBV7-3 and TRBJ2-1; TRBD2 matches 7 bases. Germline CDR1 and CDR2: SGHTA and FQGTGA. V shed 4 bases and J 9 bases; nucleotides not matched to a gene: 12. CDR3 length: 15 residues. Combining the CDR3 with reference TRBV7-3 and TRBJ2-1 gives the whole variable domain GAGVSQTPSNKVTEKGKYVELRCDPISGHTALYWYRQSLGQGPEFLIYFQGTGAADDSGLPNDRFFAVRPEGSVSTLKIQRTERGDSAVYLCASSSHAGTNPEQFFGPGTRLTVL.